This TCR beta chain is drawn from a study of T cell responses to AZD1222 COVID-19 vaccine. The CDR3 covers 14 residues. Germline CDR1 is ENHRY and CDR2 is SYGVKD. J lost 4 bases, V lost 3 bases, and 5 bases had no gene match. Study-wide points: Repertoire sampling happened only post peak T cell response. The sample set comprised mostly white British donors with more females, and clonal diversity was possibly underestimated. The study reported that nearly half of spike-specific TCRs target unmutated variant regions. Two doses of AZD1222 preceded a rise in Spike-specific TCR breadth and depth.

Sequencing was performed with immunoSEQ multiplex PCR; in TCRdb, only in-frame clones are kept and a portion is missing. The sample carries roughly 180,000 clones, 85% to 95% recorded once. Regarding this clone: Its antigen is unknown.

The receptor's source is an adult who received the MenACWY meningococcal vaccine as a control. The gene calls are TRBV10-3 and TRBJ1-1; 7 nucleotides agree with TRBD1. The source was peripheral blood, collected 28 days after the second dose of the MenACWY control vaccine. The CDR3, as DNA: TGTGCCATCAGTGAATCAGGGGGGGGCACTGAAGCTTTCTTT. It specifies CAISESGGGTEAFF.